The 9 T cell receptor beta chains listed next were all sequenced from one sample in a study of human T cells and chemical hapten exposure. As for time point: patch test 1, 2 weeks after DPC sensitization. Noted treatment: therapeutic diphenylcyclopropenone sensitization with weekly scalp DPC. MiXCR, run by TCRdb on the RACE reads, gives a single entry per CDR3 protein. The sample has roughly 120,000 distinct CDR3 sequences, about 12% seen once. The specimen was whole blood, collected in connection with sensitization to the hapten diphenylcyclopropenone (DPC). These receptors all stem from a woman between 45 and 65 years old with alopecia areata. Some clones in this sample may be carry-over from other donors' samples.

A few counts support this clonotype. This chain links TRBV29-1 with TRBJ2-5; D is perhaps TRBD2 (6 bases). The CDR3 has 13 amino acids. CDR1 SQVTM and CDR2 ANQGSEA come from the germline V gene. With 5 bases removed from V and 2 bases from J, the gap between germline ends came to 12 bases. Here the CDR3 DNA reads TGCAGCGTTTTATACAGCGGGCAAGAGACCCAGTACTTC. Its translation: CSVLYSGQETQYF. The full variable domain, completed using reference TRBV29-1 and TRBJ2-5, is SAVISQKPSRDICQRGTSLTIQCQVDSQVTMMFWYRQQPGQSLTLIATANQGSEATYESGFVIDKFPISRPNLTFSTLTVSNMSPEDSSIYLCSVLYSGQETQYFGPGTRLLVL.

The chain couples TRBV28 to TRBJ2-3; 11 bases line up with TRBD2. Germline V CDR1 and CDR2: MDHEN, SYDVKM. This CDR3 has 15 amino acids. The J segment lost 7 bases and the V segment lost 3 bases, leaving 6 bases of the junction unmatched. This CDR3 reads CASSFPGLAENTQYF. The CDR3 DNA is TGTGCCAGCAGTTTCCCGGGACTAGCGGAAAATACGCAGTATTTT.

The table lists this clonotype with many counts. This sequence joins TRBV12-3 or TRBV12-4 and TRBJ2-7, with 8 nucleotides matching TRBD2. With V trimmed by 6 bases and J by 2 bases, 15 bases remained unmatched. The CDR3 has 17 amino acids. The CDR3 region is CASSSLVLAGRAYEQYF. The CDR3 bases are TGTGCCAGCAGCTCGCTCGTCCTAGCGGGTAGAGCCTACGAGCAGTACTTC.

This clonotype has at least ten counts. V gene TRBV10-1 combines with J gene TRBJ2-5, with 7 bases matching TRBD1. V gave up 9 bases and J gave up 2 bases; unmatched junction bases: 15. Germline V gives CDR1 WNHNN, CDR2 SYGVQD (reference sequence). The CDR3 is 16 residues long. The CDR3 DNA sequence: TGCGCCAGGTCGAGGGGGCGACGCTGGGGGCAAGAGACCCAGTACTTC. This sequence encodes CARSRGRRWGQETQYF.

This clonotype was recorded once. The CDR3 spells CASSMRTGTNYGYTF. The CDR3 region has the DNA TGTGCCAGTAGTATGAGGACAGGAACTAACTATGGCTACACCTTC. The rearrangement links TRBV19 to TRBJ1-2; TRBD1 aligns across 7 bases. CDR1 and CDR2 from the germline V gene are LNHDA and SQIVND (reference sequence). This CDR3 is built from 15 residues. The J segment lost 0 bases and the V segment lost 3 bases, leaving 4 bases of the junction unmatched.

V gene TRBV6-4 combines with J gene TRBJ1-1; weak D call: TRBD1 (6 bases). The V end lost 0 bases, the J end lost 5 bases, and 13 bases lay between the germline ends. The CDR3 spans 15 residues. CDR1 is MRHNA and CDR2 is SNTAGT in the germline V gene. The CDR3 DNA is TGTGCCAGCAGTGACTCGAGAGGGAGGGGGACTGAAGCTTTCTTT. This encodes CASSDSRGRGTEAFF.

V is TRBV27 and J is TRBJ1-1, with no clear D. The germline V and J ends were trimmed by 4 bases and 4 bases, with 13 bases remaining between them. Germline lookup yields CDR1 MNHEY and CDR2 SMNVEV (reference sequence). This CDR3 spans 14 amino acids. The CDR3 region is CASSSPGLGTEAFF. The CDR3 DNA reads TGTGCCAGCAGTTCGCCGGGGTTAGGCACTGAAGCTTTCTTT.

CDR3 DNA: TGCGCCAGCAGCCAAGAGGGCGGACACACCGGGGAGCTGTTTTTT. Translation gives CASSQEGGHTGELFF. V gene TRBV4-1 combines with J gene TRBJ2-2; D not resolved. Trimming removed 0 bases at V and 3 bases at J, with 8 bases between. This CDR3 has 15 amino acids. Germline CDR1 reads MGHRA; CDR2 reads YSYEKL.

Many counts were recorded for this clonotype. The chain combines TRBV10-3 with TRBJ2-2; TRBD1 matches at 7 bases. The germline V gene has CDR1 ENHRY and CDR2 SYGVKD. V was pared by 6 bases and J by 1 base, with 2 bases of the junction left unmatched. This CDR3 comprises 14 residues. The CDR3 spells CAISGQENTGELFF. The CDR3 DNA sequence: TGTGCCATCAGCGGACAGGAGAACACCGGGGAGCTGTTTTTT.